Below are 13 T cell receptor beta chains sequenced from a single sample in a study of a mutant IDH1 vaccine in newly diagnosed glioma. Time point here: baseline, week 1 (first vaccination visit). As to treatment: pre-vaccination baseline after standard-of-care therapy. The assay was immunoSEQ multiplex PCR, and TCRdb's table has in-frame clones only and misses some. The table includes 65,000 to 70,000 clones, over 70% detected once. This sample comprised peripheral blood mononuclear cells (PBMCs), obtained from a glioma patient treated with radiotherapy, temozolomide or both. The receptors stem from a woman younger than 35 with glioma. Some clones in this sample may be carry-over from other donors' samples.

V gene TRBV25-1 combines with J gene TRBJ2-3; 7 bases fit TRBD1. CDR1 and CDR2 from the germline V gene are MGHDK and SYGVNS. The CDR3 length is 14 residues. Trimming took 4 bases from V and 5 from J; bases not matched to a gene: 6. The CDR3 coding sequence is TGTGCCAGCAGTGGGGGACAGACTATAGATACGCAGTATTTT. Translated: CASSGGQTIDTQYF. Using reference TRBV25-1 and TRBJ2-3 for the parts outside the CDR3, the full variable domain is EADIYQTPRYLVIGTGKKITLECSQTMGHDKMYWYQQDPGMELHLIHYSYGVNSTEKGDLSSESTVSRIRTEHFPLTLESARPSHTSQYLCASSGGQTIDTQYFGPGTRLTVL.

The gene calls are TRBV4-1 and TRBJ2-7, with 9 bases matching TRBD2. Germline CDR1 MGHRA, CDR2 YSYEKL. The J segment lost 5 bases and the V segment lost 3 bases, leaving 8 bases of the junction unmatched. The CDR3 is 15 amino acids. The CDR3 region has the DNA TGCGCCAGCAGCCATCTCGCGACTAGCGGAGACGAGCAGTACTTC. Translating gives CASSHLATSGDEQYF.

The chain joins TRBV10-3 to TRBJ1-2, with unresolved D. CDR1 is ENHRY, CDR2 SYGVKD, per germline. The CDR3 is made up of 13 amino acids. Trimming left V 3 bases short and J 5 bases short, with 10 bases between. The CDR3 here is CAISEGPLYGYTF. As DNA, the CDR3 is TGTGCCATCAGTGAAGGTCCACTGTATGGCTACACCTTC.

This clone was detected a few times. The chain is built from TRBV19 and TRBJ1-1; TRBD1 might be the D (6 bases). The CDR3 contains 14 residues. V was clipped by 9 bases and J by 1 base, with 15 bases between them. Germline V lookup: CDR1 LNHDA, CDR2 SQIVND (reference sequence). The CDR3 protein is CASVLTGRNTEAFF. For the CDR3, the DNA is TGTGCCAGCGTTTTAACAGGGAGGAACACTGAAGCTTTCTTT.

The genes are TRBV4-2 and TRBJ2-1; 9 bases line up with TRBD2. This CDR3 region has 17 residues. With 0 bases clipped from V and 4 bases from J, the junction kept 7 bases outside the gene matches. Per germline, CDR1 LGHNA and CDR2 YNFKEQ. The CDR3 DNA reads TGTGCCAGCAGCCAAGACCCAATAGCGGGGGAGTACAATGAGCAGTTCTTC. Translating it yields CASSQDPIAGEYNEQFF.

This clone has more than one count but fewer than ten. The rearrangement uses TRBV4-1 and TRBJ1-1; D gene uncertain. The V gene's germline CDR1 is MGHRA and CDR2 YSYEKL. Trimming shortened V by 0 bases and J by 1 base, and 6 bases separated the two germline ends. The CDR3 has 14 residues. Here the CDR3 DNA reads TGCGCCAGCAGCCAAGAGGCAGGGAACACTGAAGCTTTCTTT. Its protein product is CASSQEAGNTEAFF.

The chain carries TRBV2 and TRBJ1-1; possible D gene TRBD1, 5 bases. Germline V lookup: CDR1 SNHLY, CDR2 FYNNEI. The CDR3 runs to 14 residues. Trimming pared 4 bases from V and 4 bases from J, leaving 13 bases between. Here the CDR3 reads CASSGQGGGTEAFF. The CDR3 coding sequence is TGTGCCAGCAGTGGTCAGGGAGGAGGCACTGAAGCTTTCTTT. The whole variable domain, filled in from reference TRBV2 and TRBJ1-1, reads EPEVTQTPSHQVTQMGQEVILRCVPISNHLYFYWYRQILGQKVEFLVSFYNNEISEKSEIFDDQFSVERPDGSNFTLKIRSTKLEDSAMYFCASSGQGGGTEAFFGQGTRLTVV.

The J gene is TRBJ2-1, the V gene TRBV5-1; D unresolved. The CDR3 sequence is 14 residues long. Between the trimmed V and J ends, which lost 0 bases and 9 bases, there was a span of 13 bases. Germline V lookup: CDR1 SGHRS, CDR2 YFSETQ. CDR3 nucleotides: TGCGCCAGCAGCTTGGAGCGCGCCAACAGTGAGCAGTTCTTC. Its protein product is CASSLERANSEQFF.

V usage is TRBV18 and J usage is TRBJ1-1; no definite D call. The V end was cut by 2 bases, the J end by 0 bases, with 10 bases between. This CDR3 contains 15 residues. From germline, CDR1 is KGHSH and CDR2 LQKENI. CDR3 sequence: CASSPVEGLNTEAFF. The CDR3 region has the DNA TGTGCCAGCTCACCAGTTGAGGGTTTGAACACTGAAGCTTTCTTT.

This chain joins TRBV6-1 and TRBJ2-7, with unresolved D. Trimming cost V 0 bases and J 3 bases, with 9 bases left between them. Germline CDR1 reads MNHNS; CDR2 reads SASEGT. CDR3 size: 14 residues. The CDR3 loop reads CASSEAGHNYEQYF. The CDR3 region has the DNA TGTGCCAGCAGTGAAGCAGGCCACAACTACGAGCAGTACTTC.

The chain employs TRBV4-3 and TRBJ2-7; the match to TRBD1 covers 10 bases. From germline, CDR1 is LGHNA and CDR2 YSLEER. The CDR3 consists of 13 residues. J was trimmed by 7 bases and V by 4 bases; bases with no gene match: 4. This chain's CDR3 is CASSRDRGKEQYF. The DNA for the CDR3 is TGCGCCAGCAGCCGGGACAGGGGAAAAGAGCAGTACTTC.

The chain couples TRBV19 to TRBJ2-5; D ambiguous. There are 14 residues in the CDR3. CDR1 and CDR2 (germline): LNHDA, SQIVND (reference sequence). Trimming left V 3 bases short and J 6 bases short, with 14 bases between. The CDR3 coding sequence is TGTGCCAGTAGTATTTCGCCAACAAGGAAGACCCAGTACTTC. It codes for CASSISPTRKTQYF. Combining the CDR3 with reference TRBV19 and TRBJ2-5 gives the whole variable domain DGGITQSPKYLFRKEGQNVTLSCEQNLNHDAMYWYRQDPGQGLRLIYYSQIVNDFQKGDIAEGYSVSREKKESFPLTVTSAQKNPTAFYLCASSISPTRKTQYFGPGTRLLVL.

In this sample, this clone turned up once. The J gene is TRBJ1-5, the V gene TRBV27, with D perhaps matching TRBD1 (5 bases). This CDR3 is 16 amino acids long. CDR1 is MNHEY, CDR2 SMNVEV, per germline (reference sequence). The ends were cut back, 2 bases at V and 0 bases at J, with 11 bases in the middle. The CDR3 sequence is CASSLVAGYSNQPQHF. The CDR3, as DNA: TGTGCCAGCAGTTTAGTTGCAGGGTATAGCAATCAGCCCCAGCATTTT.